This T cell receptor beta chain originates from a study of regulatory T cells in long-lasting Graves disease. Time point indicated: newly diagnosed GD, antithyroid drugs for less than 3 months. The TCR library used RNA extracted from PBMCs. American Thyroid Association guidelines defined how Graves' disease was diagnosed. CDR3-region Arm-PCR and iRepertoire HTBI primers produced the TCR beta libraries. TCRdb re-called the multiplex PCR reads through MiXCR, storing one row per CDR3 protein. This sample has 420,000 or so distinct CDR3 sequences, with 16% found just once. Study conclusions and caveats: Favoring TRBV28, TRBJ1-2 and TRBJ2-5 was a feature seen in persistent disease. Persistent Graves' patients possessed reduced TCR diversity relative to recently diagnosed ones.

This clonotype has just one count. Its antigen is not identified. Given a much more abundant clone one base away, this may be a read error. This CDR3 has 14 amino acids. Germline V gene sequence: CDR1 DFQATT, CDR2 SNEGSKA (reference sequence). These same records also appear under a second study, on T cells in Graves' hyperthyroidism and ophthalmopathy.

The chain employs TRBV20-1 and TRBJ2-5; 10 bases are shared with TRBD2. The J call could be wrong; TRBJ2-1 is a better fit for the DNA end. This clonotype originated in a woman under 30 with Graves disease. Source: peripheral blood mononuclear cells (PBMCs), taken at new diagnosis, from a patient treated with antithyroid drugs. The CDR3 bases are TGCAGTGCTAGTGCCGGGACTAGCGTATACGAGCAGTTCTTC. Amino acids: CSASAGTSVYEQFF.